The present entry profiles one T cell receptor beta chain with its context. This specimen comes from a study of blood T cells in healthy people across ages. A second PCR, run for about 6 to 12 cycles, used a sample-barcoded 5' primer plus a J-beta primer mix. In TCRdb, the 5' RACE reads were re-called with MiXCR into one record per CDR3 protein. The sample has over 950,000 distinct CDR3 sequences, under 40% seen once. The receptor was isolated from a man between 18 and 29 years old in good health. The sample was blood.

The CDR3 here is CSAGPAANTGELFF. The CDR3 region has the DNA TGCAGTGCCGGCCCAGCGGCGAACACCGGGGAGCTGTTTTTT. The rearrangement uses TRBV20-1 and TRBJ2-2; D perhaps matches TRBD2 (5 bases). This CDR3 has 14 residues. Germline-derived CDR1 and CDR2 are DFQATT and SNEGSKA (reference sequence). The V end lost 6 bases, the J end lost 0 bases, and 11 bases lay between the germline ends.